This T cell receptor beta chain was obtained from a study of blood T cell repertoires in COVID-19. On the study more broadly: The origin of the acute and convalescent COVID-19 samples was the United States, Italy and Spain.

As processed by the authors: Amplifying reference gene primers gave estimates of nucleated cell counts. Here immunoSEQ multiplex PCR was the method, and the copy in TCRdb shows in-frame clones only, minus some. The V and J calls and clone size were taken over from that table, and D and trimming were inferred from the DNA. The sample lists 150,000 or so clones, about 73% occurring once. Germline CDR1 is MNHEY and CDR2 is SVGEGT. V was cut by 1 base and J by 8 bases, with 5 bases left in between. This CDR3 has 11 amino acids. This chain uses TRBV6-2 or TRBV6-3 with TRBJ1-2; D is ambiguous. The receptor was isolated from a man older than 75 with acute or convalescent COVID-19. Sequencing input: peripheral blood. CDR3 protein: CASSYWEGYTF. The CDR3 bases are TGTGCCAGCAGTTACTGGGAGGGCTACACCTTC.